These 2 T cell receptor beta chains were sequenced from one sample in a study of blood T cells in healthy people across ages. A second PCR of 7 to 11 cycles used a sample-barcoded 5' primer and a J-beta primer mix. Each CDR3 protein is one row after TCRdb ran MiXCR on the 5' RACE reads. This sample has about 970,000 distinct CDR3 sequences, with about 51% found just once. The sequencing sample was made of blood. The source is a woman aged 60-70 years in good health.

The chain recombines TRBV10-1 with TRBJ2-5, with TRBD1 as a possible D gene (5 bases). The V end was cut by 0 bases, the J end by 13 bases, with 12 bases between. CDR3 length equals 12 residues. Germline loops: CDR1 WNHNN, CDR2 SYGVQD (reference sequence). The CDR3 is CASSESTEERYF. In DNA, the CDR3 is TGCGCCAGCAGTGAGTCGACAGAGGAGCGGTACTTC.

This clonotype was seen at least ten times. The chain is built from TRBV4-2 and TRBJ2-3; 8 positions match TRBD1. The CDR3 has 15 residues. Germline V gene lookup returns CDR1 LGHNA and CDR2 YNFKEQ. Germline trimming cut 2 bases from V and 4 bases from J; bases unmatched to any gene: 5. CDR3 coding DNA: TGTGCCAGCAGCCAATCGGACAGGGATGCAGATACGCAGTATTTT. Protein: CASSQSDRDADTQYF.